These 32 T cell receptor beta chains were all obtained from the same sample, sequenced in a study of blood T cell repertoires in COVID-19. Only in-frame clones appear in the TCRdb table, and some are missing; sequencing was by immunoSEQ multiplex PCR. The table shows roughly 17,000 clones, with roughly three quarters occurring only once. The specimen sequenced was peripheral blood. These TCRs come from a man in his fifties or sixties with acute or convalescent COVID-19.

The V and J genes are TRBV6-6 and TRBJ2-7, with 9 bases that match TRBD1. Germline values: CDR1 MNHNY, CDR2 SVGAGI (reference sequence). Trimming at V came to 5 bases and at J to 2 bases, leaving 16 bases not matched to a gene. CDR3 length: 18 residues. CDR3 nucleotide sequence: TGTGCCAGCAGTCGGACAGGGGTCGTAATCGGGGTAACCTACGAGCAGTACTTC. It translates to CASSRTGVVIGVTYEQYF.

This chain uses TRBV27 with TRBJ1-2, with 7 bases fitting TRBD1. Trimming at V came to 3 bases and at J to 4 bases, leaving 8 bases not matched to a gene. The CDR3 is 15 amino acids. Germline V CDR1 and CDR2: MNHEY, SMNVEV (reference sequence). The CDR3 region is CASSFDRAYVYGYTF. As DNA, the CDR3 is TGTGCCAGCAGTTTCGACAGGGCTTACGTCTATGGCTACACCTTC.

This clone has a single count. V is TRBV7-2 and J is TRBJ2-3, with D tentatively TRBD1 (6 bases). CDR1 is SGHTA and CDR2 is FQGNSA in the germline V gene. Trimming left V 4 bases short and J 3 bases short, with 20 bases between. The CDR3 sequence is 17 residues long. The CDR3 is CASSSPVKGQATDTQYF. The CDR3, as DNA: TGTGCCAGCAGCTCGCCGGTCAAGGGACAAGCGACAGATACGCAGTATTTT.

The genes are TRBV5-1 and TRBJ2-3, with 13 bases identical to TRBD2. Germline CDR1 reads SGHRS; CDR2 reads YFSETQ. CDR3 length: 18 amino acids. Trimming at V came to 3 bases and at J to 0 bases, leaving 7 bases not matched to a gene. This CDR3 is CASSSGLAGAASTDTQYF. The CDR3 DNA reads TGCGCCAGCAGCTCAGGACTAGCGGGGGCCGCCAGCACAGATACGCAGTATTTT.

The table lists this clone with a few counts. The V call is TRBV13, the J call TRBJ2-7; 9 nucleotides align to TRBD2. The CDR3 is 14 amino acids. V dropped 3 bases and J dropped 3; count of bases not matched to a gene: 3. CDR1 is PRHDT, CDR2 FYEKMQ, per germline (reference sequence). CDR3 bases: TGTGCCAGCAGCTTTAGCGGGGGAAGCTACGAGCAGTACTTC. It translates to CASSFSGGSYEQYF. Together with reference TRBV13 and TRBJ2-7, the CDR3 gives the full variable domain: AAGVIQSPRHLIKEKRETATLKCYPIPRHDTVYWYQQGPGQDPQFLISFYEKMQSDKGSIPDRFSAQQFSDYHSELNMSSLELGDSALYFCASSFSGGSYEQYFGPGTRLTVT.

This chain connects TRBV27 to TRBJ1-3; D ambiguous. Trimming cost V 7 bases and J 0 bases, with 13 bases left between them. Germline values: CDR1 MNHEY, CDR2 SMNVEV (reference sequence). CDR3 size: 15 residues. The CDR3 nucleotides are TGTGCCAGCACCCGCTCGGGGAGCTCTGGAAACACCATATATTTT. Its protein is CASTRSGSSGNTIYF.

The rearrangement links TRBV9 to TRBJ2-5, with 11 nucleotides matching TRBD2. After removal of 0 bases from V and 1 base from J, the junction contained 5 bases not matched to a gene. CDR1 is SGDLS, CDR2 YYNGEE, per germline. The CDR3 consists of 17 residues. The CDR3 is CASSVGASGGLQETQYF. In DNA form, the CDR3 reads TGTGCCAGCAGCGTAGGAGCTAGCGGGGGGCTCCAAGAGACCCAGTACTTC.

This chain's CDR3 is CASSPRQGKGSYEQYF. The CDR3 DNA is TGTGCCAGCAGCCCGAGACAGGGTAAGGGCTCCTACGAGCAGTACTTC. V usage is TRBV14 and J usage is TRBJ2-7; 7 bases map to TRBD1. V shed 4 bases, J shed 0 bases, and the junction held 9 bases outside the gene matches. The CDR3 contains 16 residues. Germline-derived CDR1 and CDR2 are SGHDN and FVKESK.

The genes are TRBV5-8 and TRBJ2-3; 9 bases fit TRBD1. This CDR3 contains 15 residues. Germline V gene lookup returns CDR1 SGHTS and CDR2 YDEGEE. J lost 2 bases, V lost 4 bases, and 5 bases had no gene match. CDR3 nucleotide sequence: TGTGCCAGCAGCGAGGGACAGGGTTACACAGATACGCAGTATTTT. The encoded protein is CASSEGQGYTDTQYF.

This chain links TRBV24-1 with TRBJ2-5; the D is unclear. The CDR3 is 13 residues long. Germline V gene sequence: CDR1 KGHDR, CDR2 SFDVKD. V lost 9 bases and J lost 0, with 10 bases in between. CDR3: CATGHGYQETQYF. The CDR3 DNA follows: TGTGCCACCGGGCATGGCTACCAAGAGACCCAGTACTTC.

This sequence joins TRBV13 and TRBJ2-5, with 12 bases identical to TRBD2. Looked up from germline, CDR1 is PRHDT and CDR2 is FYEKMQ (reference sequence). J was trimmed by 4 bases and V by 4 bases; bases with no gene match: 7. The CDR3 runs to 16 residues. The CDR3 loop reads CASSSSGGAEVETQYF. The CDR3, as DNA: TGTGCCAGCAGCTCTAGCGGGGGGGCCGAGGTAGAGACCCAGTACTTC.

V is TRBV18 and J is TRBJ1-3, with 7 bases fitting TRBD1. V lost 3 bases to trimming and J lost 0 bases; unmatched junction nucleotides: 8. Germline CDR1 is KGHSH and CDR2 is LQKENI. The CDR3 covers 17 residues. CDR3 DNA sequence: TGTGCCAGCTCACCTACAGGGACAGCATCCTCTGGAAACACCATATATTTT. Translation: CASSPTGTASSGNTIYF.

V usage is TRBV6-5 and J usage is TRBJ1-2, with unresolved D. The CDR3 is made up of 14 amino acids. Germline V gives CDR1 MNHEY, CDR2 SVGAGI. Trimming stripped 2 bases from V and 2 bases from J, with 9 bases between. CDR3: CASSYGETNYGYTF. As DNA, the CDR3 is TGTGCCAGCAGTTACGGGGAGACGAACTATGGCTACACCTTC.

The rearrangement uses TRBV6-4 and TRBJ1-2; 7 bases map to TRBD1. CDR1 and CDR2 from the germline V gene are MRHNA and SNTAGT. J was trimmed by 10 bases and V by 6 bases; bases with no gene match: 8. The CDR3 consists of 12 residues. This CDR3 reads CASRTGLGLYTF. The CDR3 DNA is TGTGCCAGCAGGACAGGGTTAGGACTCTACACCTTC.

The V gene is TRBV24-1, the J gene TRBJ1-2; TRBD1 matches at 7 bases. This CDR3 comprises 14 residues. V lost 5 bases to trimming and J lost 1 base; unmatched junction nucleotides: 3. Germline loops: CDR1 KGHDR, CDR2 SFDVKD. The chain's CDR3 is CATSGRDSNYGYTF. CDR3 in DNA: TGTGCCACCAGTGGGAGGGACAGTAACTATGGCTACACCTTC.

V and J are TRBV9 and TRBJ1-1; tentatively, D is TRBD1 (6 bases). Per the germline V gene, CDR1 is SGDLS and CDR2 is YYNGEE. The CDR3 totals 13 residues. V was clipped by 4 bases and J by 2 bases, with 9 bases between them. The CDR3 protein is CASSQGRNTEAFF. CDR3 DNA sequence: TGTGCCAGCAGCCAGGGGAGAAACACTGAAGCTTTCTTT. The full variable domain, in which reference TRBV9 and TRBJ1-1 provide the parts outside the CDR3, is DSGVTQTPKHLITATGQRVTLRCSPRSGDLSVYWYQQSLDQGLQFLIQYYNGEERAKGNILERFSAQQFPDLHSELNLSSLELGDSALYFCASSQGRNTEAFFGQGTRLTVV.

The CDR3 sequence: CASSPLAGEAQYF. Here the CDR3 DNA reads TGTGCCAGCTCACCATTAGCGGGGGAGGCGCAGTATTTT. The V gene is TRBV18, the J gene TRBJ2-3; 9 bases map to TRBD2. Germline V gives CDR1 KGHSH, CDR2 LQKENI. The length of the CDR3 is 13 residues. J lost 10 bases, V lost 2 bases, and 4 bases had no gene match.

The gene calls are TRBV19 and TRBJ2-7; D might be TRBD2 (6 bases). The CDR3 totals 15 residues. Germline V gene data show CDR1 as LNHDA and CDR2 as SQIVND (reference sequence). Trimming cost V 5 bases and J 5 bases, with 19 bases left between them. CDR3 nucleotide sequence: TGTGCCAGTAGTTCCGGGACGGAGGGGCTCGACGAGCAGTACTTC. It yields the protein CASSSGTEGLDEQYF.

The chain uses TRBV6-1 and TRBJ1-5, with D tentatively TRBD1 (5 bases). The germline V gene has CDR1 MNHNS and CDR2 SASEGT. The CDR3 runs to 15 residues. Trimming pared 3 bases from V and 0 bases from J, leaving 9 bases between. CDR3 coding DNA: TGTGCCAGCAGTGAGACAGTGAATAGCAATCAGCCCCAGCATTTT. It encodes CASSETVNSNQPQHF.

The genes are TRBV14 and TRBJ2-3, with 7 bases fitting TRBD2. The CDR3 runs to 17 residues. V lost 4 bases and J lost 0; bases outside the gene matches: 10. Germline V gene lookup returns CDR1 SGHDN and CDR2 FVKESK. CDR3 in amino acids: CASSPPRLALSTDTQYF. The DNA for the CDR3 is TGTGCCAGCAGCCCCCCCCGACTAGCACTTAGCACAGATACGCAGTATTTT.

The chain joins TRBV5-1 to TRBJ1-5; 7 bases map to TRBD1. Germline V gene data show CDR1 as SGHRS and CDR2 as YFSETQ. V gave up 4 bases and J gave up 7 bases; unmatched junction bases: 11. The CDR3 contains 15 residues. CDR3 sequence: CASSLIGGGEQPQHF. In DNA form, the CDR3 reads TGCGCCAGCAGCCTAATTGGAGGGGGCGAACAGCCCCAGCATTTT.

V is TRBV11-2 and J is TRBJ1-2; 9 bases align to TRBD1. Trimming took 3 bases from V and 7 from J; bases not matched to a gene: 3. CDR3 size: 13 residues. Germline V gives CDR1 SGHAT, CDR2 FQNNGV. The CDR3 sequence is CASSFTGGLGYTF. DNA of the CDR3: TGTGCCAGCAGCTTTACAGGGGGCCTTGGCTACACCTTC. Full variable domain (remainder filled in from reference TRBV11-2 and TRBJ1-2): EAGVAQSPRYKIIEKRQSVAFWCNPISGHATLYWYQQILGQGPKLLIQFQNNGVVDDSQLPKDRFSAERLKGVDSTLKIQPAKLEDSAVYLCASSFTGGLGYTFGSGTRLTVV.

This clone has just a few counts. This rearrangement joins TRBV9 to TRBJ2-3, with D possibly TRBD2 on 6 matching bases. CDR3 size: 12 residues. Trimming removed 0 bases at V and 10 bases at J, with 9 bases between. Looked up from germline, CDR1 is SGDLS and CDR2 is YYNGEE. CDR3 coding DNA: TGTGCCAGCAGCGTAGTGGGGGGTGCGCAGTATTTT. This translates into CASSVVGGAQYF.

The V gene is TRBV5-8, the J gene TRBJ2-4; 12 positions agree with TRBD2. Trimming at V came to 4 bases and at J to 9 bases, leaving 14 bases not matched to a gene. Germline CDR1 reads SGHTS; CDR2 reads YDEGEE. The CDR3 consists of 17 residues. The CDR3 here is CASSATGTSGSLGIQYF. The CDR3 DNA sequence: TGTGCCAGCAGCGCAACCGGGACTAGCGGGTCATTGGGCATTCAGTACTTC.

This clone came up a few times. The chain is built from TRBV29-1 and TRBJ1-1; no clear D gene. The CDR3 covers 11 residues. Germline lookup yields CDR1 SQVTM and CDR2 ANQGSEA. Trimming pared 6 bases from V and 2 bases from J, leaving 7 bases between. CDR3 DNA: TGCAGCGTGGGCCTTAACACTGAAGCTTTCTTT. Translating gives CSVGLNTEAFF.

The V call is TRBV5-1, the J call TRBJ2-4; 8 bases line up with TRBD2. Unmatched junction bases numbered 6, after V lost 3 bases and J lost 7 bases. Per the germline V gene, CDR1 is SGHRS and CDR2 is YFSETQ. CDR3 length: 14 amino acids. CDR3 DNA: TGCGCCAGCAGCTCGGGACTAGAATATAACATTCAGTACTTC. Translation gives CASSSGLEYNIQYF.

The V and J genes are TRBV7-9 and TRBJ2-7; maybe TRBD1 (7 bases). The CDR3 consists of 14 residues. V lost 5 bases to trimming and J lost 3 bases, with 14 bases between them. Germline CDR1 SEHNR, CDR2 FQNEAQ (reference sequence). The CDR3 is CASSQGGHNYEQYF. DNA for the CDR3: TGTGCCAGCAGCCAGGGGGGACACAACTACGAGCAGTACTTC.

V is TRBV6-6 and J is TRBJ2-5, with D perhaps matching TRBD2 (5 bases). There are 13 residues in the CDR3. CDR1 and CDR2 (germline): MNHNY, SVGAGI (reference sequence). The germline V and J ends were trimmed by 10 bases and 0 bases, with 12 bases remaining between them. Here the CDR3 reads CATSFGDQETQYF. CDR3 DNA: TGTGCCACCTCTTTCGGGGACCAAGAGACCCAGTACTTC.

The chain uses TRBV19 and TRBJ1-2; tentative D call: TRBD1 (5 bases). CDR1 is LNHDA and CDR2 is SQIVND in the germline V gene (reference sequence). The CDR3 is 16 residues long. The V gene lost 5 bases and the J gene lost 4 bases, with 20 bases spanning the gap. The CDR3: CASSSPGQKILYGYTF. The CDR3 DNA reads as TGTGCCAGTAGTTCCCCAGGGCAGAAGATCCTCTATGGCTACACCTTC.

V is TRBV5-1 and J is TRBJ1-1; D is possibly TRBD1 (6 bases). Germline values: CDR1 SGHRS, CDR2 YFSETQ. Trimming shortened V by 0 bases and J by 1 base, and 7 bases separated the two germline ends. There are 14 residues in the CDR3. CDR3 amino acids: CASSLDRANTEAFF. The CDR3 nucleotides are TGCGCCAGCAGCTTGGACAGGGCGAACACTGAAGCTTTCTTT.

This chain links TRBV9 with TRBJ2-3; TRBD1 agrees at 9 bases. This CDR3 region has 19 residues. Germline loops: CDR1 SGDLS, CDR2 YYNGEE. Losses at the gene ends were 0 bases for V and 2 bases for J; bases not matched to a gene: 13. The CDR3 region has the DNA TGTGCCAGCAGCGTAGCCTCCGGGACAGGGCTGGGGTACACAGATACGCAGTATTTT. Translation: CASSVASGTGLGYTDTQYF. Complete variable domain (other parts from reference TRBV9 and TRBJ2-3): DSGVTQTPKHLITATGQRVTLRCSPRSGDLSVYWYQQSLDQGLQFLIQYYNGEERAKGNILERFSAQQFPDLHSELNLSSLELGDSALYFCASSVASGTGLGYTDTQYFGPGTRLTVL.

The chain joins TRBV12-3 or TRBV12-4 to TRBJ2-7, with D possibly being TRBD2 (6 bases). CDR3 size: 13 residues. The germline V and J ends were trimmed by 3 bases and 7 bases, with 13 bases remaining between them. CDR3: CASSFGPGREQYF. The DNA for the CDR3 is TGTGCCAGCAGTTTCGGACCGGGGAGGGAGCAGTACTTC.